This TCR beta chain appears in the sequencing data of a study of early T cells in non-severe SARS-CoV-2 infection. Study information: Sequenced bulk RNA came from whole blood that was unsorted, and chains were unpaired.

This CDR3 is built from 12 residues. Trimming pared 5 bases from V and 13 bases from J, leaving 14 bases between. Whole-study findings and limits: Private and CD4 specificities were missed by VDJdb matching, which favored anti-spike CD8 responses.

Molecules of cDNA were individually given unique molecular identifiers that were attached to them. TCRdb recomputed calls from the 5' RACE reads with MiXCR, one row per CDR3 protein. The sample includes about 55,000 distinct CDR3 sequences, about 7.1% seen only once; the top ten take around 5%. This clonotype has a count of ten or more. The antigen is undetermined. The source material was whole blood, sampled at baseline. The receptor's source is an adult who was a healthcare worker with PCR-confirmed SARS-CoV-2 infection or an uninfected control (not recorded which). The chain links TRBV12-3 or TRBV12-4 to TRBJ1-4; D may be TRBD1 (5 bases). In nucleotides, the CDR3 is TGTGCCAGCAGTCCACCCCGACAGCGACTGTTTTTT. Its protein product is CASSPPRQRLFF.